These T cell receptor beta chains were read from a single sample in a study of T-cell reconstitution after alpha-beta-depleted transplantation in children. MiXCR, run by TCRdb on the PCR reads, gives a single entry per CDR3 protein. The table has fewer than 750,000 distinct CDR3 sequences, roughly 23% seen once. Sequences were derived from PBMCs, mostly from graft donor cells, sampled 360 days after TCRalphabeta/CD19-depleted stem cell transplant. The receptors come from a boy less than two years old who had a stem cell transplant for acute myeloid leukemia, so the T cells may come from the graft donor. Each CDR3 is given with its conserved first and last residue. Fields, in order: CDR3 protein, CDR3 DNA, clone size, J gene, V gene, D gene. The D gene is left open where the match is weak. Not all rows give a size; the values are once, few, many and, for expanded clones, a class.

CRPGRHSYNEQFF,TGCAGGCCGGGCAGGCATAGTTACAATGAGCAGTTCTTC,many,TRBJ2-1,TRBV29-1,NA
CASSLDKDRHNEQFF,TGCGCCAGCAGCCTAGACAAGGACAGACACAATGAGCAGTTCTTC,many,TRBJ2-1,TRBV4-3,NA
CASSYNDYNEQFF,TGTGCCAGCAGCTACAACGACTACAATGAGCAGTTCTTC,NA,TRBJ2-1,TRBV12-3/TRBV12-4,NA
CASSLPRLAVSYNEQFF,TGTGCCAGCAGCTTACCCCGACTAGCGGTATCCTACAATGAGCAGTTCTTC,many,TRBJ2-1,TRBV7-2,TRBD2
CASSWPGETGELFF,TGTGCCAGCAGTTGGCCGGGGGAAACCGGGGAGCTGTTTTTT,few,TRBJ2-2,TRBV12-3/TRBV12-4,NA
CAISEQGAQETQYF,TGTGCCATCAGTGAACAGGGGGCCCAAGAGACCCAGTACTTC,once,TRBJ2-5,TRBV10-3,TRBD1
CASRGDNPRETQYF,TGTGCCAGCAGGGGGGACAATCCCCGGGAGACCCAGTACTTC,NA,TRBJ2-5,TRBV25-1,NA
CASSQKPATNEKLFF,TGCGCCAGCAGCCAAAAACCTGCAACTAATGAAAAACTGTTTTTT,many,TRBJ1-4,TRBV5-1,NA
CASSSGQPSTDTQYF,TGTGCCAGCAGCTCGGGACAGCCTAGCACAGATACGCAGTATTTT,many,TRBJ2-3,TRBV13,TRBD1
CASSYSNRGSWPDTQYF,TGTGCCAGCAGTTACTCGAATCGGGGGAGCTGGCCAGATACGCAGTATTTT,few,TRBJ2-3,TRBV6-2/TRBV6-3,NA
CATSEAGTGTDTQYF,TGTGCCACCAGTGAGGCCGGGACAGGCACAGATACGCAGTATTTT,many,TRBJ2-3,TRBV24-1,TRBD1
CASSNVLDTQYF,TGCGCCAGCAGCAACGTCCTGGATACGCAGTATTTT,few,TRBJ2-3,TRBV5-1,NA
CASSLDPGPSYNEQFF,TGCGCCAGCAGCTTGGACCCAGGCCCCTCCTACAATGAGCAGTTCTTC,NA,TRBJ2-1,TRBV5-1,NA
CASSFLAGGDNEQFF,TGTGCCAGCAGCTTTCTAGCGGGGGGGGACAATGAGCAGTTCTTC,NA,TRBJ2-1,TRBV7-3,TRBD2
CASSLSGARTTEAFF,TGTGCCAGCAGCTTATCGGGGGCGAGGACCACTGAAGCTTTCTTT,NA,TRBJ1-1,TRBV7-2,NA
CSARRETQYF,TGCAGTGCTAGAAGAGAGACCCAGTACTTC,many,TRBJ2-5,TRBV20-1,NA
CASKILAGNEQFF,TGTGCCAGCAAAATACTAGCGGGGAATGAGCAGTTCTTC,many,TRBJ2-1,TRBV12-3/TRBV12-4,TRBD2
CASSEGPQGVEETQYF,TGTGCCAGCAGCGAAGGGCCGCAGGGGGTGGAAGAGACCCAGTACTTC,few,TRBJ2-5,TRBV27,TRBD1
CASSRGRNTNYGYTF,TGTGCCAGCAGCCGAGGACGGAATACTAACTATGGCTACACCTTC,many,TRBJ1-2,TRBV14,NA
CASSFISLTGELFF,TGTGCCAGCAGCTTTATTAGTCTCACCGGGGAGCTGTTTTTT,many,TRBJ2-2,TRBV7-2,NA
CASSLDWGEWNEQFF,TGTGCCAGCAGCCTGGACTGGGGGGAGTGGAATGAGCAGTTCTTC,many,TRBJ2-1,TRBV7-9,NA
CASSEKAGDTQYF,TGTGCCAGCAGTGAGAAAGCGGGAGATACGCAGTATTTT,few,TRBJ2-3,TRBV6-1,NA
CASMRRGQPFYEQYF,TGTGCCAGCATGCGGAGAGGACAGCCCTTTTACGAGCAGTACTTC,many,TRBJ2-7,TRBV6-5,NA
CASSRNSGANVLTF,TGTGCCAGCAGCCGGAATTCTGGGGCCAACGTCCTGACTTTC,few,TRBJ2-6,TRBV7-2,NA
CASSMWDRPYGYTF,TGTGCCAGCTCAATGTGGGACAGGCCGTATGGCTACACCTTC,many,TRBJ1-2,TRBV18,TRBD1
CASSLVVQPGTDTQYF,TGTGCCAGCAGTTTAGTGGTACAGCCTGGGACAGATACGCAGTATTTT,NA,TRBJ2-3,TRBV12-3/TRBV12-4,NA
CSAADSFYGYTF,TGCAGTGCTGCGGACAGCTTCTATGGCTACACCTTC,NA,TRBJ1-2,TRBV20-1,NA
CASSLMAGLTDTQYF,TGTGCCAGCAGCTTAATGGCGGGTCTCACAGATACGCAGTATTTT,few,TRBJ2-3,TRBV7-2,NA
CASSASNNEQFF,TGTGCCAGCAGCGCCTCGAATAATGAGCAGTTCTTC,NA,TRBJ2-1,TRBV7-9,NA
CASSLTRLVTGELFF,TGTGCCAGCAGTCTTACCCGCTTGGTCACCGGGGAGCTGTTTTTT,many,TRBJ2-2,TRBV12-3/TRBV12-4,NA